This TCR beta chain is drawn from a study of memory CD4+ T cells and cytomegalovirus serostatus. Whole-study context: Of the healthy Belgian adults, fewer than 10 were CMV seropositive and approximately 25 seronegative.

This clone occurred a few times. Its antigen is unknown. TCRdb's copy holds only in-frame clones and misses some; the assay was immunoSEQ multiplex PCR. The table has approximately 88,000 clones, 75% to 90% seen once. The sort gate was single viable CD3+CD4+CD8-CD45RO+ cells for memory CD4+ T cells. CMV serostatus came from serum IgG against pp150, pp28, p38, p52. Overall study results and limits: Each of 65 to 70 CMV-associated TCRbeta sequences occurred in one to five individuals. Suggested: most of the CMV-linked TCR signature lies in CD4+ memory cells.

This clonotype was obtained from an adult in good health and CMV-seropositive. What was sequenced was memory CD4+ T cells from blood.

CDR3 protein: CASSQAHDNSNQPQHF. Written as DNA, the CDR3 is TGTGCCAGCAGCCAAGCCCATGATAATAGCAATCAGCCCCAGCATTTT. This chain connects TRBV4-2 to TRBJ1-5; no firm D call. Trimming removed 1 base from V and 0 bases from J, with 10 bases in between. This CDR3 comprises 16 residues. CDR1 and CDR2 from the germline V gene are LGHNA and YNFKEQ.